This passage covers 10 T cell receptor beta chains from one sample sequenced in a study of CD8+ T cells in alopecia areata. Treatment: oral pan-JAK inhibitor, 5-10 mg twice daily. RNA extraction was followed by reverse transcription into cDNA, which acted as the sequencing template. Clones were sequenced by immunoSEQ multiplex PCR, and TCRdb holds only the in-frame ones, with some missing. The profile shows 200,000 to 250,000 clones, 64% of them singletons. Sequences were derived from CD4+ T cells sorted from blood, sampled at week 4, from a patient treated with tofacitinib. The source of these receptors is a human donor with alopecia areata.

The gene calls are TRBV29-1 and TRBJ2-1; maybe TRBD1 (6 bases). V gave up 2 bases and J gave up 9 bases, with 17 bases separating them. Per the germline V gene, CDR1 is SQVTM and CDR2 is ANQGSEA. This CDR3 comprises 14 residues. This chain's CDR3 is CSVERQDGPGEQFF. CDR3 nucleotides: TGCAGCGTTGAAAGACAGGACGGCCCAGGTGAGCAGTTCTTC.

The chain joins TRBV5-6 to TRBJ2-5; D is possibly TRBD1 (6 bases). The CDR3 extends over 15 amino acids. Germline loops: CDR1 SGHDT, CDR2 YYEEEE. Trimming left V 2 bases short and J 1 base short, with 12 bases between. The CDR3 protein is CASSFRGPGQETQYF. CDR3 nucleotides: TGTGCCAGCAGCTTCAGGGGCCCAGGCCAAGAGACCCAGTACTTC.

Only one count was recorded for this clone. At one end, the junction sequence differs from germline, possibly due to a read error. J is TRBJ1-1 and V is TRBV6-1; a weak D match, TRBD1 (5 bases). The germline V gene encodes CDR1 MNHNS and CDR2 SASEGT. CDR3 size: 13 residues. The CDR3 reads CASIRPEDTEVFF. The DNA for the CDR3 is TGTGCCAGCATACGGCCAGAGGACACTGAAGTTTTCTTT.

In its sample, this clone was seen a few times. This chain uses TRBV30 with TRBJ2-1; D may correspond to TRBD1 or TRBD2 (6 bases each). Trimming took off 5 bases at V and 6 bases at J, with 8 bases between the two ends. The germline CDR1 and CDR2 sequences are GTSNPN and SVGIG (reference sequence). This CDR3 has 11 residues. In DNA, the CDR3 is TGTGCCTGGGGGGGGCTCAATGAGCAGTTCTTC. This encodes CAWGGLNEQFF.

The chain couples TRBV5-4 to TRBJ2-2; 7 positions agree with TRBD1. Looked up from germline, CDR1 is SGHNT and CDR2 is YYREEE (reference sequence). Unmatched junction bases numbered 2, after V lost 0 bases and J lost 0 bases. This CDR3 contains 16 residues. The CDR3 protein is CASSLAGTANTGELFF. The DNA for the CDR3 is TGTGCCAGCAGCTTGGCCGGGACAGCGAACACCGGGGAGCTGTTTTTT.

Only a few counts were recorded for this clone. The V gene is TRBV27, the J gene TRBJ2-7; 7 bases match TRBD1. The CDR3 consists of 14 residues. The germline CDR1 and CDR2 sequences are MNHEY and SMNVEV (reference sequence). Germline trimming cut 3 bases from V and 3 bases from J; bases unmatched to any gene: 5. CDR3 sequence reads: CASSLMGQSYEQYF. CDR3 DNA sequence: TGTGCCAGCAGTTTGATGGGACAGAGCTACGAGCAGTACTTC.

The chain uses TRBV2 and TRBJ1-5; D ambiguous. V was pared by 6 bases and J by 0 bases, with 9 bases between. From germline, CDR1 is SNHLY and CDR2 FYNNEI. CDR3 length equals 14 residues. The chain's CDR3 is CASRKDGSNQPQHF. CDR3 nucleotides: TGTGCCAGCAGAAAGGACGGTAGCAATCAGCCCCAGCATTTT.

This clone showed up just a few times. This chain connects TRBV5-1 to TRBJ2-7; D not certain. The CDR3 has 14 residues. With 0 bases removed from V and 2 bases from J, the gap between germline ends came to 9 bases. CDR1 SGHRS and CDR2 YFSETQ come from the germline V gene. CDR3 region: CASSLEAGPYEQYF. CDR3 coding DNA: TGCGCCAGCAGCTTGGAGGCAGGACCCTACGAGCAGTACTTC.

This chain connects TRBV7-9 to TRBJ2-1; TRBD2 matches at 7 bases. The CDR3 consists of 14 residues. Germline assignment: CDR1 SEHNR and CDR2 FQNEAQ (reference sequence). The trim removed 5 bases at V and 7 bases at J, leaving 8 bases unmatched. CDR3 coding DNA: TGTGCCAGCAGCCAAGCGGGGAAGTCAAATGAGCAGTTCTTC. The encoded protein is CASSQAGKSNEQFF.

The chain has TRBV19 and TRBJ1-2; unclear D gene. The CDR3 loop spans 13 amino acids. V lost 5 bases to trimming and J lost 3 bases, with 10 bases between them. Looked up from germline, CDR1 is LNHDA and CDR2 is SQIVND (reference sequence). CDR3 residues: CASSRAVDYGYTF. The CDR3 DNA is TGTGCCAGTAGTCGGGCAGTCGACTATGGCTACACCTTC.